This TCR beta chain was observed in a study of T cells in Graves' hyperthyroidism and ophthalmopathy. TCR beta CDR3 regions were amplified from RNA transcripts. Carried out on the TCR CDR3, a first-round RT-PCR used the HTBI primer set. TCRdb re-called the multiplex PCR reads with MiXCR, one entry per CDR3 protein. The data contain about 280,000 distinct CDR3 sequences, less than 30% of them singletons. Notes on the study in general: Also found in blood were most expanded thyroid clonotypes above 0.001.

Investigators excluded patients with uncontrolled infection, other autoimmune disease, pregnancy or lactation. Preceding any ophthalmopathy symptoms, the blood sample dates from first hyperthyroidism diagnosis. This clonotype was counted many times. Its antigen is not known. CDR3 size: 18 residues. V lost 1 base and J lost 4; bases outside the gene matches: 11. The germline CDR1 and CDR2 sequences are MGHRA and YSYEKL. The gene calls are TRBV4-1 and TRBJ2-2; 8 bases are shared with TRBD1. Material: blood. The source of this sequence is a man in his forties with Graves' hyperthyroidism that later progressed to Graves' ophthalmopathy. The CDR3 DNA reads as TGCGCCAGCAGCCAAGTCAGGGCCCGGACAGGGAGCACCGGGGAGCTGTTTTTT. It translates to CASSQVRARTGSTGELFF.